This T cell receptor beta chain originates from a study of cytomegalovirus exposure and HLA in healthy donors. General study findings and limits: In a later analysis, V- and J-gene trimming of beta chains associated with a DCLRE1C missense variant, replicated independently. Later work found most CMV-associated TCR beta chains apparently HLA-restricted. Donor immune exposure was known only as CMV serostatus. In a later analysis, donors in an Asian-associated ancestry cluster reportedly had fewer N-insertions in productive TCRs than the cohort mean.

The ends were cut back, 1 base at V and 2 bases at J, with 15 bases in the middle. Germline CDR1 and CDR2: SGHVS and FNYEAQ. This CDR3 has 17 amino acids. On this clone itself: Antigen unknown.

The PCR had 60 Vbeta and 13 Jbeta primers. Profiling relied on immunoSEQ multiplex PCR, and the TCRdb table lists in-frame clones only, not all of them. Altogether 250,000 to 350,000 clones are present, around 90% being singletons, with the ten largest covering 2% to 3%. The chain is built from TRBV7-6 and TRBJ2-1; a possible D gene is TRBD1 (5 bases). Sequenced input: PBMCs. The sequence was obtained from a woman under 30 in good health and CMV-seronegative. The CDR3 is CASSLVSRVIAYNEQFF. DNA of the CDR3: TGTGCCAGCAGCTTAGTTAGCAGGGTCATAGCCTACAATGAGCAGTTCTTC.